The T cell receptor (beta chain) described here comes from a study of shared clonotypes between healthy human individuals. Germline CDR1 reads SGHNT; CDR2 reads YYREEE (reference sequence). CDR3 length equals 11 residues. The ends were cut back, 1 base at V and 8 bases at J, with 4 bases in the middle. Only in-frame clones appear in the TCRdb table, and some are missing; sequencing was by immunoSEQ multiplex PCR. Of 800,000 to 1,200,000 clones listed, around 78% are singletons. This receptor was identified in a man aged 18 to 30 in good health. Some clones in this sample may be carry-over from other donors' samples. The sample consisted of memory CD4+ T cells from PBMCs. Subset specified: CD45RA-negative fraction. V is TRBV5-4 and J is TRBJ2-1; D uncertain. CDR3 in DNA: TGTGCCAGCAGCTTGTTGGATGAGCAGTTCTTC. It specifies CASSLLDEQFF.